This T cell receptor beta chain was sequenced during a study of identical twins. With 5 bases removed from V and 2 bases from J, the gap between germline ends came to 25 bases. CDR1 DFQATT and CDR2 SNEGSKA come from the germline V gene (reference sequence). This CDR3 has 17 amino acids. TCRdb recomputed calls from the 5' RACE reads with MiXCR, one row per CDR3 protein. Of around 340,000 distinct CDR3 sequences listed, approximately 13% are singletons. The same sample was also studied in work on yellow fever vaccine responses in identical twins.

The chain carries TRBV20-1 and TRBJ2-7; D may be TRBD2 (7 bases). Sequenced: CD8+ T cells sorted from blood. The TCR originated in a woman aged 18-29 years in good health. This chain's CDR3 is CSASTHLGGRVTYEQYF. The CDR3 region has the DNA TGCAGTGCTTCTACTCACCTCGGGGGGCGGGTAACCTACGAGCAGTACTTC.